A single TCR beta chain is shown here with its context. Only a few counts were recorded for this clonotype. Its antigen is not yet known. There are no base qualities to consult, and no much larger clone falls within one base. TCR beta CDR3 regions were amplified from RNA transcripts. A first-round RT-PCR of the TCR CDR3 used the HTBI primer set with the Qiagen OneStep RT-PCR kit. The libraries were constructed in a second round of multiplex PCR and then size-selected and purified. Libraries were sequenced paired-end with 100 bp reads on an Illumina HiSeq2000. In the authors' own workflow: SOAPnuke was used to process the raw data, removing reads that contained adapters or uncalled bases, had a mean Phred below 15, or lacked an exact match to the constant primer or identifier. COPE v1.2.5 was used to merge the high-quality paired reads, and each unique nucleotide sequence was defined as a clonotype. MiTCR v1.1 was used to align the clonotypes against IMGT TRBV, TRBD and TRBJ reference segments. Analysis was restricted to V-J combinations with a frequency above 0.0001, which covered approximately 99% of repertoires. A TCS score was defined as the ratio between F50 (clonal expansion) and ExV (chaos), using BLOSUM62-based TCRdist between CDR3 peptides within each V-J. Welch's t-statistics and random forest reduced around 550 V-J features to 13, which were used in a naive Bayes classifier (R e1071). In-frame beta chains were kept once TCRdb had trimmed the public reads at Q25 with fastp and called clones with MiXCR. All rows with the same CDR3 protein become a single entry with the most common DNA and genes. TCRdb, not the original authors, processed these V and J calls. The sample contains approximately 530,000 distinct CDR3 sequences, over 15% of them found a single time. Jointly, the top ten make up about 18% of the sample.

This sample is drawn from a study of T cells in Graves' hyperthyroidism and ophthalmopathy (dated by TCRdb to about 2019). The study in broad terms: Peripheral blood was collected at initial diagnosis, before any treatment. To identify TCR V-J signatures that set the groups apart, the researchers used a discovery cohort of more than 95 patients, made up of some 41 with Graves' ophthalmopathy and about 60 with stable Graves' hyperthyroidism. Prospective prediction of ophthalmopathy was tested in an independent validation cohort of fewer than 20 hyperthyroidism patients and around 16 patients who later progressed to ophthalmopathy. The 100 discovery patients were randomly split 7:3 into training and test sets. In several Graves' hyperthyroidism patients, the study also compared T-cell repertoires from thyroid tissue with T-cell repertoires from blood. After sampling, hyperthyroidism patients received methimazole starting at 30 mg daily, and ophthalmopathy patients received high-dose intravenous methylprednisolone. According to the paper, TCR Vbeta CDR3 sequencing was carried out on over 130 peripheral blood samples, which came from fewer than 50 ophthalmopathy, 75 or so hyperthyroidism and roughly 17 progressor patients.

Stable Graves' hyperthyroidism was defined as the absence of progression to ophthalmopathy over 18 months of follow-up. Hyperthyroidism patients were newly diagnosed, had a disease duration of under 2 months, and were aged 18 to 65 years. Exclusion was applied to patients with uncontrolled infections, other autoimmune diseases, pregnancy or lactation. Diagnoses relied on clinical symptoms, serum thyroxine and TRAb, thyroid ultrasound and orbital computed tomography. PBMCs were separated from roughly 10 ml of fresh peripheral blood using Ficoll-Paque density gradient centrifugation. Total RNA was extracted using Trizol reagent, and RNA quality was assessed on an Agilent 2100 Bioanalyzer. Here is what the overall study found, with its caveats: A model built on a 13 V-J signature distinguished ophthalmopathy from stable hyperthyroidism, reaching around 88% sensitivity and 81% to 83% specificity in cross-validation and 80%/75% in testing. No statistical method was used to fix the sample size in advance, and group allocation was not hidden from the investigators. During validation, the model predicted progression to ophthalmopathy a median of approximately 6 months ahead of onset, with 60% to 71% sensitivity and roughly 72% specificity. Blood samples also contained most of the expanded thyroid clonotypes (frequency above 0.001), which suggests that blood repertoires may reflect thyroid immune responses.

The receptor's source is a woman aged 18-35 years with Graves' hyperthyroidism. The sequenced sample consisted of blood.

The DNA sequence is given as TGTGCCAGCAGTTACTCCGGGGACACTTTGGGGCCACCCCTCCACTTT. It translates to CASSYSGDTLGPPLHF. This receptor chain uses TRBV6-5 and TRBJ1-6; a tentative D call is TRBD1 (6 bases match). Including the terminal cysteine and phenylalanine, the CDR3 comprises 16 residues. Kept here is only the CDR3 DNA, which spans 48 bases and is read in frame from base 1. A distance of 17 bases separates the germline ends of V and J, which lose 0 bases and 11 bases respectively. According to the germline V gene, CDR1 reads MNHEY and CDR2 reads SVGAGI.